These 19 T cell receptor beta chains share one sample of origin, sequenced in a study of OX40 agonist ivuxolimab in advanced cancers. The protocol was immunoSEQ multiplex PCR, while the TCRdb copy is restricted to in-frame clones and leaves out a portion. The table has 70,000 or so clones, roughly nine tenths seen once. This sample comprised CD4+ or CD8+ T cells sorted from blood, obtained in a trial of the OX40 agonist ivuxolimab. Every receptor here comes from an adult with an advanced solid tumor such as melanoma, head and neck, liver or kidney cancer.

V gene TRBV28 combines with J gene TRBJ2-7, with TRBD2 matching 10 bases. J was trimmed by 5 bases and V by 4 bases; bases with no gene match: 5. CDR1 is MDHEN, CDR2 SYDVKM, per germline. The CDR3 consists of 14 residues. Written as DNA, the CDR3 is TGTGCCAGCAGTTCCGGGACTAGCGAGAACGAGCAGTACTTC. Translating gives CASSSGTSENEQYF.

The chain recombines TRBV9 with TRBJ1-1, with D possibly TRBD1 on 5 matching bases. There are 13 residues in the CDR3. Per germline, CDR1 SGDLS and CDR2 YYNGEE. With 1 base removed from V and 1 base from J, the gap between germline ends came to 5 bases. The CDR3 nucleotides are TGTGCCAGCAGCGTAACAGGGAACACTGAAGCTTTCTTT. Residues: CASSVTGNTEAFF.

The V call is TRBV25-1, the J call TRBJ2-7; TRBD1 is a possible D gene (7 bases). The germline V gene has CDR1 MGHDK and CDR2 SYGVNS. V shed 1 base and J shed 3 bases, with 13 bases lying between them. This CDR3 comprises 15 residues. The CDR3 bases are TGTGCCAGCAGTGAATCCCGCCAGGGGGGCTACGAGCAGTACTTC. Translated, it gives CASSESRQGGYEQYF.

A single count supports this clone. J is TRBJ2-7 and V is TRBV4-3; the D call may be TRBD1 or TRBD2 (5 bases each). The V gene lost 4 bases and the J gene lost 2 bases, with 12 bases spanning the gap. The CDR3 is 14 amino acids. From germline, CDR1 is LGHNA and CDR2 YSLEER. Here the CDR3 DNA reads TGCGCCAGCAGCCCACGGGACCCCCCCTACGAGCAGTACTTC. Translating it yields CASSPRDPPYEQYF.

The genes are TRBV19 and TRBJ1-1; D is unclear. The germline V and J ends were trimmed by 0 bases and 5 bases, with 4 bases remaining between them. The CDR3 is made up of 12 amino acids. CDR1 and CDR2 from the germline V gene are LNHDA and SQIVND (reference sequence). The chain's CDR3 is CASSIDRTEAFF. The CDR3 DNA reads as TGTGCCAGTAGTATAGATCGGACTGAAGCTTTCTTT.

The V and J genes are TRBV4-3 and TRBJ1-2; a possible D gene is TRBD1 (5 bases). The V and J ends lost 0 bases and 5 bases respectively, with 7 bases between them. This CDR3 is 13 amino acids long. Germline CDR1 is LGHNA and CDR2 is YSLEER. The CDR3 DNA is TGCGCCAGCAGCCAAGATGGGGGGTATGGCTACACCTTC. Translated, it gives CASSQDGGYGYTF.

The chain employs TRBV7-9 and TRBJ2-3, with 8 bases matching TRBD1. V shed 5 bases, J shed 3 bases, and the junction held 16 bases outside the gene matches. The germline gives CDR1 SEHNR, CDR2 FQNEAQ (reference sequence). CDR3 length equals 18 residues. CDR3 amino acids: CASSPPYTRGLSTDTQYF. The CDR3, as DNA: TGTGCCAGCAGCCCCCCCTATACCAGGGGGCTTTCGACAGATACGCAGTATTTT.

With regard to this clone: The same CDR3 arises from other DNA sequences in this sample as well. The CDR3 DNA reads as TGTGCCAGCAGCTTAGGACTAGCGGGTATCAATGAGCAGTTCTTC. Protein: CASSLGLAGINEQFF. This chain connects TRBV7-8 to TRBJ2-1; 10 bases align to TRBD2. V dropped 1 base and J dropped 6; count of bases not matched to a gene: 3. This CDR3 spans 15 amino acids. Germline-derived CDR1 and CDR2 are SGHVS and FQNEAQ. Drawing the rest from reference TRBV7-8 and TRBJ2-1, the complete variable domain is GAGVSQSPRYKVAKRGQDVALRCDPISGHVSLFWYQQALGQGPEFLTYFQNEAQLDKSGLPSDRFFAERPEGSVSTLKIQRTQQEDSAVYLCASSLGLAGINEQFFGPGTRLTVL.

The chain links TRBV13 to TRBJ1-1, with 7 bases identical to TRBD1. The CDR3 has 17 amino acids. CDR1 and CDR2 from the germline V gene are PRHDT and FYEKMQ (reference sequence). Losses at the gene ends were 1 base for V and 1 base for J; bases not matched to a gene: 9. The CDR3 here is CASSLEIGGGRNTEAFF. DNA for the CDR3: TGTGCCAGCAGCTTAGAGATTGGAGGGGGCCGGAACACTGAAGCTTTCTTT.

The chain is built from TRBV5-4 and TRBJ2-1; D uncertain. The V end lost 4 bases, the J end lost 7 bases, and 6 bases lay between the germline ends. The CDR3 runs to 11 residues. CDR1 and CDR2 (germline): SGHNT, YYREEE (reference sequence). This chain's CDR3 is CASSPANEQFF. Written as DNA, the CDR3 is TGTGCCAGCAGCCCTGCAAATGAGCAGTTCTTC.

The rearrangement uses TRBV7-8 and TRBJ2-1; D call uncertain. Germline lookup yields CDR1 SGHVS and CDR2 FQNEAQ. V was trimmed by 1 base and J by 3 bases, leaving 7 bases between them. This CDR3 spans 14 amino acids. CDR3 sequence: CASSLGGDYNEQFF. The DNA for the CDR3 is TGTGCCAGCAGCTTAGGTGGGGACTACAATGAGCAGTTCTTC.

This rearrangement joins TRBV15 to TRBJ1-4; tentatively, D is TRBD1 (5 bases). The CDR3 covers 14 residues. V lost 1 base and J lost 10, with 13 bases in between. Germline CDR1 reads LNHNV; CDR2 reads YYDKDF (reference sequence). The DNA for the CDR3 is TGTGCCACCAGCAGAGTTAAAGGGGCCGGAAAACTGTTTTTT. Protein: CATSRVKGAGKLFF.

The chain couples TRBV27 to TRBJ1-1; tentatively, D is TRBD1 (5 bases). The CDR3 has 15 amino acids. Germline CDR1 is MNHEY and CDR2 is SMNVEV (reference sequence). V was shortened by 3 bases and J by 5 bases, with 16 bases between the two germline ends. The CDR3: CASSFEAPGQTEAFF. CDR3 DNA: TGTGCCAGCAGTTTCGAAGCCCCAGGGCAAACTGAAGCTTTCTTT.

The gene calls are TRBV11-2 and TRBJ2-7; D is uncertain. The germline CDR1 and CDR2 sequences are SGHAT and FQNNGV. V lost 4 bases and J 3 bases, leaving 10 bases between the germline ends. The CDR3 extends over 13 amino acids. CDR3 in amino acids: CASSSIQRYEQYF. The DNA for the CDR3 is TGTGCCAGCAGCTCCATACAACGCTACGAGCAGTACTTC.

This clone was detected once. This chain links TRBV28 with TRBJ1-3, with D maybe TRBD1 (5 bases). The CDR3 loop spans 14 amino acids. Germline V CDR1 and CDR2: MDHEN, SYDVKM. V was clipped by 7 bases and J by 0 bases, with 10 bases between them. The chain's CDR3 is CASKQGYSGNTIYF. The CDR3 DNA follows: TGTGCCAGCAAGCAGGGATACTCTGGAAACACCATATATTTT.

This chain connects TRBV6-6 to TRBJ2-7, with 9 bases identical to TRBD1. The CDR3 is 14 amino acids. V was clipped by 2 bases and J by 3 bases; unmatched bases: 2. Germline V lookup: CDR1 MNHNY, CDR2 SVGAGI (reference sequence). CDR3 coding DNA: TGTGCCAGCAGTTACGGGACAGGGTTCTACGAGCAGTACTTC. Translating it yields CASSYGTGFYEQYF.

The chain combines TRBV19 with TRBJ1-1, with 7 bases matching TRBD1. Per germline, CDR1 LNHDA and CDR2 SQIVND (reference sequence). V trimming: 5 bases; J trimming: 4 bases; junction bases outside the gene matches: 10. This CDR3 has 15 amino acids. CDR3 residues: CASSVFPGGVTEAFF. The CDR3 DNA is TGTGCCAGTAGTGTATTCCCAGGGGGGGTCACTGAAGCTTTCTTT. Full variable domain (outside the CDR3, taken from reference TRBV19 and TRBJ1-1): DGGITQSPKYLFRKEGQNVTLSCEQNLNHDAMYWYRQDPGQGLRLIYYSQIVNDFQKGDIAEGYSVSREKKESFPLTVTSAQKNPTAFYLCASSVFPGGVTEAFFGQGTRLTVV.

This clone has more than one count but fewer than ten. The chain has TRBV4-3 and TRBJ1-1; D may be TRBD1 (6 bases). Germline V gene sequence: CDR1 LGHNA, CDR2 YSLEER. The CDR3 consists of 13 residues. V dropped 5 bases and J dropped 6 bases, with 13 bases sitting between them. The CDR3 nucleotides read TGCGCCAGCAGCACCCGTAGGGGGGCTGAAGCTTTCTTT. This codes for CASSTRRGAEAFF.

This clone was counted once. This CDR3 reads CASSPTGDEQYF. In DNA form, the CDR3 reads TGTGCCAGCAGTCCGACAGGGGACGAGCAGTACTTC. The J gene is TRBJ2-7, the V gene TRBV6-6; 8 bases fit TRBD1. The CDR3 covers 12 residues. The ends lost 5 bases at V and 5 bases at J; junction bases unmatched: 2. CDR1 and CDR2 (germline): MNHNY, SVGAGI (reference sequence).